This T cell receptor (beta chain) is drawn from a study of blood T cell repertoires in COVID-19. In the original workflow: How many nucleated cells were present was estimated from reference gene primer amplification. Sequencing was performed with immunoSEQ multiplex PCR; in TCRdb, only in-frame clones are kept and a portion is missing. V and J calls and clone size follow that table, whereas D and trimming were derived from the DNA. In the table there are around 72,000 clones, about 90% of which are singletons. V shed 3 bases and J 0 bases; nucleotides not matched to a gene: 0. The CDR3 runs 14 residues. Germline-derived CDR1 and CDR2 are KGHSH and LQKENI.

The specimen was peripheral blood. V usage is TRBV18 and J usage is TRBJ2-7, with 9 bases fitting TRBD1. The TCR comes from a middle-aged man with active COVID-19. Written as DNA, the CDR3 is TGTGCCAGCTCACCGGGACAGGGCTCCTACGAGCAGTACTTC. Translation gives CASSPGQGSYEQYF.